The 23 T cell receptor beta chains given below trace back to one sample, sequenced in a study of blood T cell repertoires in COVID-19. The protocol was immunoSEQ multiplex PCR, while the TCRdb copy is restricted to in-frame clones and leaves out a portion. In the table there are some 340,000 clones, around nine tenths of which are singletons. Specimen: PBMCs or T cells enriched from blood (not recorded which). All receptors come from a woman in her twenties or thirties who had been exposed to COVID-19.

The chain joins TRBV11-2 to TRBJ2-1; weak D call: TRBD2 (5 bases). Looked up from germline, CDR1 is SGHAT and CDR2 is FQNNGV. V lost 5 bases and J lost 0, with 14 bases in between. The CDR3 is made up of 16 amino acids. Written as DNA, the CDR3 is TGTGCCAGCAGCCGCTACGGGGAAAGCTCCTACAATGAGCAGTTCTTC. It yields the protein CASSRYGESSYNEQFF.

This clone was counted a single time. This CDR3 reads CASSAQGMGYGYTF. In DNA, the CDR3 is TGTGCCAGCAGTGCACAGGGGATGGGCTATGGCTACACCTTC. V usage is TRBV2 and J usage is TRBJ1-2, with 7 bases fitting TRBD1. This CDR3 spans 14 amino acids. J was trimmed by 4 bases and V by 4 bases; bases with no gene match: 6. The germline V gene has CDR1 SNHLY and CDR2 FYNNEI. Based on the CDR3 plus reference TRBV2 and TRBJ1-2, the full variable domain is EPEVTQTPSHQVTQMGQEVILRCVPISNHLYFYWYRQILGQKVEFLVSFYNNEISEKSEIFDDQFSVERPDGSNFTLKIRSTKLEDSAMYFCASSAQGMGYGYTFGSGTRLTVV.

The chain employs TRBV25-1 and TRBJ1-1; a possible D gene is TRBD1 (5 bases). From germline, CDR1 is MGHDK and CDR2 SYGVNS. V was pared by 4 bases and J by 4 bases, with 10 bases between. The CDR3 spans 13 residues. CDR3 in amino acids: CASSAGLITEAFF. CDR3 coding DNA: TGTGCCAGCAGTGCAGGGTTAATCACTGAAGCTTTCTTT.

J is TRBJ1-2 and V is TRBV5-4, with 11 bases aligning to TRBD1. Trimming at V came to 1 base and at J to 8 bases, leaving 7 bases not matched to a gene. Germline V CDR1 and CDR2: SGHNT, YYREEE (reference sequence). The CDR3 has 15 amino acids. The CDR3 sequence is CASSLRTGGALGYTF. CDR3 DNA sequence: TGTGCCAGCAGCTTGCGGACAGGGGGCGCCTTGGGCTACACCTTC.

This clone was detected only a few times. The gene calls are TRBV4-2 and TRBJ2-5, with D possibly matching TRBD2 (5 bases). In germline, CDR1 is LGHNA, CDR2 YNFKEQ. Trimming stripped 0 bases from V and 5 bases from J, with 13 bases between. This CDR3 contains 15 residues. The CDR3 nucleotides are TGTGCCAGCAGCCAAGATCATAGAGGGTGGGAGACCCAGTACTTC. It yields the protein CASSQDHRGWETQYF.

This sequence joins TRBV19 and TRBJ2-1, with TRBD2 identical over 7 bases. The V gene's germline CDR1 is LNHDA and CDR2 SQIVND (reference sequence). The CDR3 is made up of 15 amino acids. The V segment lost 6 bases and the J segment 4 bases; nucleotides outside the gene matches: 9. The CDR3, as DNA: TGTGCCAGTAGATGGGACGGGGGGAGTTACAATGAGCAGTTCTTC. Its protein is CASRWDGGSYNEQFF.

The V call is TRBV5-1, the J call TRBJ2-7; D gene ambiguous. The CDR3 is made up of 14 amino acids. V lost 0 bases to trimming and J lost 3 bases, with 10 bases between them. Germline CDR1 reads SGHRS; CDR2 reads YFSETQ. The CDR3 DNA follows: TGCGCCAGCAGCTTGGGACGGCTAGTCTACGAGCAGTACTTC. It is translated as CASSLGRLVYEQYF.

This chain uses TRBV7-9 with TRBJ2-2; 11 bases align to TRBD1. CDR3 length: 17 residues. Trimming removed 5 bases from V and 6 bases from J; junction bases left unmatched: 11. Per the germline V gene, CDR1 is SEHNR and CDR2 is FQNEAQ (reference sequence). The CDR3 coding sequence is TGTGCCAGCAGCCGCCGCCGGGACAGGGGGTCCCCCGGGGAGCTGTTTTTT. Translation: CASSRRRDRGSPGELFF.

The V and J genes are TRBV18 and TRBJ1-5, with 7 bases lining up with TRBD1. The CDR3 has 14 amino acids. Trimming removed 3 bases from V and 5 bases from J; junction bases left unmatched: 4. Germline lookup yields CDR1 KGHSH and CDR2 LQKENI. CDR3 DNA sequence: TGTGCCAGCTCACCCACAGGGGAATATCAGCCCCAGCATTTT. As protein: CASSPTGEYQPQHF.

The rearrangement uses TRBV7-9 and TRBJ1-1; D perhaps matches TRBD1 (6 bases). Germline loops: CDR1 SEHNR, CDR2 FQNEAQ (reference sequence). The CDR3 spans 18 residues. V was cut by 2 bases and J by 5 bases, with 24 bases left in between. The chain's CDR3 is CASSLKQGVGVVTTEAFF. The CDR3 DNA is TGTGCCAGCAGCTTAAAACAGGGAGTTGGAGTCGTGACTACTGAAGCTTTCTTT.

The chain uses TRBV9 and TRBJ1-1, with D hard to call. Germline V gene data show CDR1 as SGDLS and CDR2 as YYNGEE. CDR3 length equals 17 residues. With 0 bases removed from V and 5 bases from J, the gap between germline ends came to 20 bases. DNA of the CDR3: TGTGCCAGCAGCGTAGGGTCGGGAGCAGGAGGAAGAACTGAAGCTTTCTTT. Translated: CASSVGSGAGGRTEAFF.

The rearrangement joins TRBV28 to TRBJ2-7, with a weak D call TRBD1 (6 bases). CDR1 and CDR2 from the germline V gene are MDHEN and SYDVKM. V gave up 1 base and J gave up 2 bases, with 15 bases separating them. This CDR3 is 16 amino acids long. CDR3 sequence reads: CASSLSPGAGTYEQYF. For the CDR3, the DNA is TGTGCCAGCAGTTTATCCCCAGGGGCCGGCACCTACGAGCAGTACTTC.

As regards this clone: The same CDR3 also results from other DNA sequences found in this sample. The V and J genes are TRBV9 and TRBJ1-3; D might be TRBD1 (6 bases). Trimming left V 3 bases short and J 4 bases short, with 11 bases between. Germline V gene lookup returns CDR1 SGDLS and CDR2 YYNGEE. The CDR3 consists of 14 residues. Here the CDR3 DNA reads TGTGCCAGCAGCGGCACAGGGAGCGGAAACACCATATATTTT. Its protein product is CASSGTGSGNTIYF. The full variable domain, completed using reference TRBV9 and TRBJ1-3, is DSGVTQTPKHLITATGQRVTLRCSPRSGDLSVYWYQQSLDQGLQFLIQYYNGEERAKGNILERFSAQQFPDLHSELNLSSLELGDSALYFCASSGTGSGNTIYFGEGSWLTVV.

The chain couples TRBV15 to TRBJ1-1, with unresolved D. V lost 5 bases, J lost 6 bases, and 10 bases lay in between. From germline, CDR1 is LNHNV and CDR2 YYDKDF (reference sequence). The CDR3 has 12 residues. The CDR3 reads CATSGTTAEAFF. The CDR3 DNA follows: TGTGCCACCAGCGGAACTACGGCTGAAGCTTTCTTT.

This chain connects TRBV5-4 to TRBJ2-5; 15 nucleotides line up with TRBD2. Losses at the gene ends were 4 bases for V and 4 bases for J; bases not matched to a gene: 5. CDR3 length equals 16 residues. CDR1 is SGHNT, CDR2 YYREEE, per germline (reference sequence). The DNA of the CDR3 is TGTGCCAGCAGCCCCGGACTAGCGGGGGGGCTAGAGACCCAGTACTTC. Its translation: CASSPGLAGGLETQYF.

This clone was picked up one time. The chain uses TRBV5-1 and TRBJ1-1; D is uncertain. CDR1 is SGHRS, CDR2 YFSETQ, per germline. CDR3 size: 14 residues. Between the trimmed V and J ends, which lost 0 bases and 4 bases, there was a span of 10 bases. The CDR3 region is CASSLAPDSTEAFF. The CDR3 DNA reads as TGCGCCAGCAGCTTGGCCCCTGATAGCACTGAAGCTTTCTTT.

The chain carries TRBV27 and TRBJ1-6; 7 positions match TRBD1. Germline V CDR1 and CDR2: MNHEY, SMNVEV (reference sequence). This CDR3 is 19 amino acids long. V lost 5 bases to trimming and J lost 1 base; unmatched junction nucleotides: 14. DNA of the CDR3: TGTGCCAGCAGTCCTAGTAACGCAAACAGGGGTTCCTATAATTCACCCCTCCACTTT. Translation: CASSPSNANRGSYNSPLHF.

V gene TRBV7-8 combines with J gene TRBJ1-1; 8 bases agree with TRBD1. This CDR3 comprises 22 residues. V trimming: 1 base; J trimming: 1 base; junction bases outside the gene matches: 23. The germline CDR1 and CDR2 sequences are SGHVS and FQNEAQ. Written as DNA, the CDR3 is TGTGCCAGCAGCTTAGACCAAACTCCAGGGGGCCGATTGGGGGTCAGGAACACTGAAGCTTTCTTT. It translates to CASSLDQTPGGRLGVRNTEAFF.

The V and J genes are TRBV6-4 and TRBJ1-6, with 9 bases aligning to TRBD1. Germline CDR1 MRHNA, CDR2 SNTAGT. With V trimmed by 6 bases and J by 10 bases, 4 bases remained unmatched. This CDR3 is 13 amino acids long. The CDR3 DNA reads TGTGCCAGCAGGGACAGGGGTGAGTCACCCCTCCACTTT. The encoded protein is CASRDRGESPLHF.

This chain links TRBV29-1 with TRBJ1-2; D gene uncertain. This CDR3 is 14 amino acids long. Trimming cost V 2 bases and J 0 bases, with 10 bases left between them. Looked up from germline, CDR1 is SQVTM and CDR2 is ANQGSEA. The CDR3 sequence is CSVENWRTNYGYTF. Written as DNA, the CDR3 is TGCAGCGTTGAAAATTGGAGAACTAACTATGGCTACACCTTC.

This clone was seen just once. This CDR3 reads CASSEYEGTDTQYF. CDR3 DNA sequence: TGTGCCAGCAGTGAATATGAGGGCACAGATACGCAGTATTTT. The chain is built from TRBV6-1 and TRBJ2-3; D call uncertain. Trimming left V 2 bases short and J 1 base short, with 7 bases between. CDR1 and CDR2 from the germline V gene are MNHNS and SASEGT. This CDR3 region has 14 residues.

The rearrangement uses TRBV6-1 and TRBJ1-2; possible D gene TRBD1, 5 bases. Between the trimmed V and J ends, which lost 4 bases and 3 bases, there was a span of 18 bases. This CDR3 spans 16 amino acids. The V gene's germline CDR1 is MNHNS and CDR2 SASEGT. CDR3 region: CASSALEGRGDYGYTF. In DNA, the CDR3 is TGTGCCAGCAGTGCATTGGAGGGGCGCGGGGACTATGGCTACACCTTC.

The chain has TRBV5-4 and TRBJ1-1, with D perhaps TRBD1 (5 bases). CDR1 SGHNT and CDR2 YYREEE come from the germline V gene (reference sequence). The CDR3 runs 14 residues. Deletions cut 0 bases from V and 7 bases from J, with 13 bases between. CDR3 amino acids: CASSLGRVAYEAFF. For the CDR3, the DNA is TGTGCCAGCAGCTTGGGCAGGGTCGCTTATGAAGCTTTCTTT.